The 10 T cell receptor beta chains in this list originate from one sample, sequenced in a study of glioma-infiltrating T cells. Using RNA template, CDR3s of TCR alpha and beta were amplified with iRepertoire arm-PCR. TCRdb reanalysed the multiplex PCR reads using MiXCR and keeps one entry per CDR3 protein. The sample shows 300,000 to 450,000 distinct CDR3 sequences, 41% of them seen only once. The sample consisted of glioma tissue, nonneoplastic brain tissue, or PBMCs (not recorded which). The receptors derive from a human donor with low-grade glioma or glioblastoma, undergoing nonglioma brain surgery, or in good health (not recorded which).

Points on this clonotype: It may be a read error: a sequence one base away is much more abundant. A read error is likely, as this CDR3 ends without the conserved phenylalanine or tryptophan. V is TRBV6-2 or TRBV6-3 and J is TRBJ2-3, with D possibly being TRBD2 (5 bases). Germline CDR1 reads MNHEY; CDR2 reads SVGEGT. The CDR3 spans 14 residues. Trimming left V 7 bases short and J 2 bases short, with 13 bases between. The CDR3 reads CASTKAGSTDTQYL. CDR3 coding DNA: TGTGCCAGCACAAAGGCGGGTTCCACAGATACGCAGTATTTG.

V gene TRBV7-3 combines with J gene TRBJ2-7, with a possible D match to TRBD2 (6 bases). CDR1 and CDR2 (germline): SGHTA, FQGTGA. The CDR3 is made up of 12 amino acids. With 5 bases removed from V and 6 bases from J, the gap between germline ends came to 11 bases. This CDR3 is CASSVFGGEQYF. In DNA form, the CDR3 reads TGTGCCAGCAGCGTCTTCGGGGGCGAGCAGTACTTC.

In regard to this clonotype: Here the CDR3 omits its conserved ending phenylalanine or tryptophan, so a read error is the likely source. The CDR3 sequence: CSVGGGPGNQPQHL. CDR3 in DNA: TGCAGCGTTGGAGGGGGCCCTGGCAATCAGCCCCAGCATCTT. The chain couples TRBV29-1 to TRBJ1-5; the match to TRBD1 covers 7 bases. From germline, CDR1 is SQVTM and CDR2 ANQGSEA. J was trimmed by 2 bases and V by 4 bases; bases with no gene match: 5. The length of the CDR3 is 14 residues.

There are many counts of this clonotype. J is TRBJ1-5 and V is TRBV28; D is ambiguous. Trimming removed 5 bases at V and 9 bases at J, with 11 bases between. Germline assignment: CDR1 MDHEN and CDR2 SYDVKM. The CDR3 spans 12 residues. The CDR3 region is CASSPPRGPQHF. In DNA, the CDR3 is TGTGCCAGCAGTCCCCCGCGGGGGCCCCAGCATTTT.

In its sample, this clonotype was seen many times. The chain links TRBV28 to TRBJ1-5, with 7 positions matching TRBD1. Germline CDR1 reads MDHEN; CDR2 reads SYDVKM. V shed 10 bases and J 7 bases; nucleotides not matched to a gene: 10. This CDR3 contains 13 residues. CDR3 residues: CAIADRPKQPQHF. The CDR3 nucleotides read TGTGCCATCGCGGACAGGCCAAAACAGCCCCAGCATTTT.

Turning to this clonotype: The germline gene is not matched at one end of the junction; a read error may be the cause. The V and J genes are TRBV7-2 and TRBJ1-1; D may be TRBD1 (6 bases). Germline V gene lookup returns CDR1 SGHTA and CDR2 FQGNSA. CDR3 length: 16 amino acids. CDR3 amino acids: CASSFPGDRVGTGAFF. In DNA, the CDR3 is TGTGCCAGCAGCTTCCCAGGGGACCGCGTGGGCACTGGAGCTTTCTTT. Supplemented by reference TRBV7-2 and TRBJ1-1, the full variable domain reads GAGVSQSPSNKVTEKGKDVELRCDPISGHTALYWYRQSLGQGLEFLIYFQGNSAPDKSGLPSDRFSAERTGGSVSTLTIQRTQQEDSAVYLCASSFPGDRVGTGAFFGQGTRLTVV.

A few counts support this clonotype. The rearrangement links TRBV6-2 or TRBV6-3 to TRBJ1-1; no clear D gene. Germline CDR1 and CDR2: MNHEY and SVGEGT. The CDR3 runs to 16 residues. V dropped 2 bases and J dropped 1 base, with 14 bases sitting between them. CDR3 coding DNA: TGTGCCAGCAGTTACCCAGTTAGCTCCGGGAACACTGAAGCTTTCTTT. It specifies CASSYPVSSGNTEAFF.

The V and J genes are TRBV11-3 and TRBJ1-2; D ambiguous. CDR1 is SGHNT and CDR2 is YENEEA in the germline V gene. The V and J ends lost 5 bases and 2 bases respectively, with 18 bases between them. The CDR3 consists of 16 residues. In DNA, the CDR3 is TGTGCCAGCAGCCAAGATCTTGTGGTCGCGAACTATGGCTACACCTTC. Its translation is CASSQDLVVANYGYTF.

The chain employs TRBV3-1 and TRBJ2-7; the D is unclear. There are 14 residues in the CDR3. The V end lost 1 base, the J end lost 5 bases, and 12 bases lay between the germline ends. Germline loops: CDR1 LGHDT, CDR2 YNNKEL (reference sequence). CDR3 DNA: TGTGCCAGCAGCCAAGGAGAGGCGGTCCACGAGCAGTACTTC. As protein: CASSQGEAVHEQYF.

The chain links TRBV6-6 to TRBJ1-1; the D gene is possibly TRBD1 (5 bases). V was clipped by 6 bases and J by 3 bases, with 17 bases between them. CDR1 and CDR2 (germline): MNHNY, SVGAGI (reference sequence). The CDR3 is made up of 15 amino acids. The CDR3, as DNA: TGTGCCAGCAGCCAAGGGGTCGGGTTTGACACTGAAGCTTTCTTT. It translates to CASSQGVGFDTEAFF.